This TCR beta chain was identified during a study of OX40 agonist ivuxolimab in advanced cancers. The data were produced by immunoSEQ multiplex PCR, yet TCRdb's version contains in-frame clones alone and is incomplete. Of approximately 15,000 clones listed, over 80% were seen once; the top ten hold 9% to 15%. Germline values: CDR1 SGHAT, CDR2 FQNNGV. The V end lost 5 bases, the J end lost 2 bases, and 22 bases lay between the germline ends. This CDR3 is 17 amino acids long. Here the sequenced sample was CD4+ or CD8+ T cells sorted from blood, taken in a trial of the OX40 agonist ivuxolimab. The clonotype was recovered from an adult with an advanced solid tumor such as melanoma, head and neck, liver or kidney cancer. The chain links TRBV11-2 to TRBJ2-7; tentatively, D is TRBD2 (5 bases). CDR3 in amino acids: CASSETDTRPPPYEQYF. CDR3 in DNA: TGTGCCAGCAGCGAAACGGATACTAGACCACCACCCTACGAGCAGTACTTC. The complete variable domain, with remaining parts taken from reference TRBV11-2 and TRBJ2-7, reads EAGVAQSPRYKIIEKRQSVAFWCNPISGHATLYWYQQILGQGPKLLIQFQNNGVVDDSQLPKDRFSAERLKGVDSTLKIQPAKLEDSAVYLCASSETDTRPPPYEQYFGPGTRLTVT.